What follows are 6 T cell receptor beta chains derived from one specimen sequenced in a study of early stage breast cancer tumors. Only in-frame clones appear in the TCRdb table, and some are missing; sequencing was by immunoSEQ multiplex PCR. The repertoire holds more than 65,000 clones, with around 80% as singletons. Sequenced input: blood. These receptors came from a person aged 40-50 years with breast cancer.

This clone has only a few counts. The gene calls are TRBV5-6 and TRBJ1-1; D is uncertain. Germline V gives CDR1 SGHDT, CDR2 YYEEEE. V lost 4 bases and J 1 base, leaving 11 bases between the germline ends. This CDR3 spans 14 amino acids. The CDR3 DNA is TGTGCCAGCAGCCAATACACAGCGAACACTGAAGCTTTCTTT. Protein product: CASSQYTANTEAFF.

The chain couples TRBV23-1 to TRBJ2-7; tentatively, D is TRBD2 (6 bases). TRBV23-1 is an ORF; its function is uncertain. V lost 3 bases and J lost 4, with 10 bases in between. CDR3 length equals 13 residues. The DNA for the CDR3 is TGCGCCAGCAGTCAGGGGACTCCTTACGAGCAGTACTTC. It encodes CASSQGTPYEQYF.

The chain links TRBV4-2 to TRBJ1-3; TRBD1 aligns across 9 bases. J was trimmed by 0 bases and V by 2 bases; bases with no gene match: 17. The V gene's germline CDR1 is LGHNA and CDR2 YNFKEQ. This CDR3 is 21 amino acids long. The CDR3 sequence is CASSQTGTGQNFMSSGNTIYF. The CDR3 nucleotides are TGTGCCAGCAGCCAAACCGGGACAGGGCAGAACTTTATGAGCTCTGGAAACACCATATATTTT.

The rearrangement links TRBV25-1 to TRBJ2-5; no reliable D call. The V end was cut by 6 bases, the J end by 1 base, with 18 bases between. This CDR3 region has 16 residues. CDR1 and CDR2 from the germline V gene are MGHDK and SYGVNS. The CDR3 protein is CASSSGRDGAQETQYF. Here the CDR3 DNA reads TGTGCCAGCAGCTCCGGTCGCGACGGAGCCCAAGAGACCCAGTACTTC.

The chain has TRBV6-5 and TRBJ2-5, with D unclear. Per the germline V gene, CDR1 is MNHEY and CDR2 is SVGAGI. The V end lost 2 bases, the J end lost 12 bases, and 10 bases lay between the germline ends. The CDR3 has 11 amino acids. CDR3 residues: CASSYLDLKYF. CDR3 DNA: TGTGCCAGCAGTTACCTGGACCTGAAGTACTTC.

This clone turned up a few times. The rearrangement joins TRBV11-2 to TRBJ1-5; unclear D gene. The CDR3 consists of 13 residues. Trimming left V 3 bases short and J 1 base short, with 4 bases between. The germline V gene encodes CDR1 SGHAT and CDR2 FQNNGV. The CDR3 reads CASSFDSNQPQHF. The CDR3 DNA follows: TGTGCCAGCAGCTTTGACAGCAATCAGCCCCAGCATTTT. Combining the CDR3 with reference TRBV11-2 and TRBJ1-5 gives the whole variable domain EAGVAQSPRYKIIEKRQSVAFWCNPISGHATLYWYQQILGQGPKLLIQFQNNGVVDDSQLPKDRFSAERLKGVDSTLKIQPAKLEDSAVYLCASSFDSNQPQHFGDGTRLSIL.